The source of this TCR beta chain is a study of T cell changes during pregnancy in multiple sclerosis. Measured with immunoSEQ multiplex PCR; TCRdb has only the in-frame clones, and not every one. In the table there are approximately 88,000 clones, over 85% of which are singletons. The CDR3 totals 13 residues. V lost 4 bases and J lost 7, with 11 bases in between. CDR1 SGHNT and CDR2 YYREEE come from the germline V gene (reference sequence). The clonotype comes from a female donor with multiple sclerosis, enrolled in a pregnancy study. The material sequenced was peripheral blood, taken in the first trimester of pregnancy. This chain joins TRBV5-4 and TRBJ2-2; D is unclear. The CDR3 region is CASSVPLRGELFF. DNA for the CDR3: TGTGCCAGCAGCGTTCCCCTCCGCGGGGAGCTGTTTTTT.